These 17 T cell receptor beta chains originate from one sample sequenced in a study of blood T cell repertoires in COVID-19. Only in-frame clones appear in the TCRdb table, and some are missing; sequencing was by immunoSEQ multiplex PCR. The sample yields 100,000 to 120,000 clones, more than 75% seen once. Material: peripheral blood. The receptors originated from a man aged 40-49 years with acute or convalescent COVID-19.

This chain connects TRBV4-1 to TRBJ2-1, with TRBD2 matching 11 bases. V was clipped by 4 bases and J by 12 bases; unmatched bases: 8. The CDR3 covers 14 residues. Germline lookup yields CDR1 MGHRA and CDR2 YSYEKL. CDR3 residues: CASSPGLAVGGQFF. In DNA form, the CDR3 reads TGCGCCAGCAGCCCGGGACTAGCGGTGGGGGGGCAGTTCTTC.

CDR3 coding DNA: TGTGCCAGCAGCACCCGGGACAGCTACAATGAGCAGTTCTTC. This sequence encodes CASSTRDSYNEQFF. The rearrangement joins TRBV9 to TRBJ2-1; 7 bases match TRBD1. V dropped 4 bases and J dropped 3; count of bases not matched to a gene: 4. Germline V gene sequence: CDR1 SGDLS, CDR2 YYNGEE. The length of the CDR3 is 14 residues.

The chain has TRBV10-3 and TRBJ1-3; TRBD1 might be the D (6 bases). Germline V gives CDR1 ENHRY, CDR2 SYGVKD. Between the trimmed V and J ends, which lost 3 bases and 0 bases, there was a span of 12 bases. CDR3 length: 16 amino acids. This CDR3 reads CAISDPQGSSGNTIYF. In DNA form, the CDR3 reads TGTGCCATCAGTGACCCACAGGGTAGCTCTGGAAACACCATATATTTT.

This clone has just a few counts. The chain recombines TRBV7-9 with TRBJ2-3; 7 bases are a match to TRBD2. CDR3 length equals 15 residues. Germline V gene sequence: CDR1 SEHNR, CDR2 FQNEAQ (reference sequence). With V trimmed by 1 base and J by 6 bases, 7 bases remained unmatched. The CDR3 spells CASSLVRAGEDTQYF. CDR3 in DNA: TGTGCCAGCAGCTTAGTCAGGGCGGGGGAGGATACGCAGTATTTT.

This chain connects TRBV6-1 to TRBJ1-5, with a weak D call TRBD1 (5 bases). Trimming stripped 2 bases from V and 8 bases from J, with 16 bases between. Germline CDR1 reads MNHNS; CDR2 reads SASEGT. CDR3 length: 15 residues. The CDR3 reads CASSEFRPRAEPQHF. For the CDR3, the DNA is TGTGCCAGCAGTGAATTTCGCCCCAGGGCAGAGCCCCAGCATTTT.

The J gene is TRBJ2-5, the V gene TRBV3-1 (or the pseudogene TRBV3-2), with 8 bases matching TRBD1. The CDR3 is 14 residues long. V was pared by 5 bases and J by 1 base, with 3 bases of the junction left unmatched. Germline CDR1 and CDR2: LGHDT and YNNKEL (reference sequence). The CDR3 coding sequence is TGTGCCAGCAGCATACAGGGGGTCCAAGAGACCCAGTACTTC. Protein product: CASSIQGVQETQYF.

This clone was seen only a few times. Other DNA sequences in this specimen translate into the identical CDR3. This chain links TRBV7-9 with TRBJ1-1; D is ambiguous. Trimming pared 1 base from V and 1 base from J, leaving 7 bases between. The CDR3 spans 14 residues. The germline gives CDR1 SEHNR, CDR2 FQNEAQ (reference sequence). The CDR3: CASSLGAGNTEAFF. Written as DNA, the CDR3 is TGTGCCAGCAGCTTAGGAGCTGGGAACACTGAAGCTTTCTTT.

There are a few counts of this clone. The chain links TRBV7-6 to TRBJ2-7, with D possibly matching TRBD1 (6 bases). The CDR3 runs to 15 residues. Deletions cut 0 bases from V and 5 bases from J, with 14 bases between. The germline CDR1 and CDR2 sequences are SGHVS and FNYEAQ. CDR3 bases: TGTGCCAGCAGCTTAGCGGGGACAACGGCCGACGAGCAGTACTTC. Translated: CASSLAGTTADEQYF.

The V gene is TRBV5-8, the J gene TRBJ1-5; D is perhaps TRBD1 (6 bases). The V gene's germline CDR1 is SGHTS and CDR2 YDEGEE. Trimming left V 0 bases short and J 4 bases short, with 11 bases between. The CDR3 covers 15 residues. The CDR3 bases are TGTGCCAGCAGCTTGGAGGGGGGGACAAATCAGCCCCAGCATTTT. The encoded protein is CASSLEGGTNQPQHF.

The table lists this clone with a few counts. CDR3 DNA sequence: TGTGCCAGCTCCCAAACCAGAGGGGGCCGCGACGAGCAGTACTTC. It translates to CASSQTRGGRDEQYF. The chain uses TRBV18 and TRBJ2-7, with 7 bases aligning to TRBD1. CDR3 length equals 15 residues. After removal of 6 bases from V and 5 bases from J, the junction contained 13 bases not matched to a gene. Germline V gene data show CDR1 as KGHSH and CDR2 as LQKENI.

V usage is TRBV7-9 and J usage is TRBJ1-1, with D hard to call. CDR1 SEHNR and CDR2 FQNEAQ come from the germline V gene (reference sequence). The CDR3 is 11 residues long. The V end lost 1 base, the J end lost 8 bases, and 5 bases lay between the germline ends. Here the CDR3 DNA reads TGTGCCAGCAGCTTAGTTGTAGAAGCTTTCTTT. Amino acids: CASSLVVEAFF.

This rearrangement joins TRBV19 to TRBJ1-5; D is uncertain. The CDR3 is 13 amino acids. Germline-derived CDR1 and CDR2 are LNHDA and SQIVND (reference sequence). The V end was cut by 6 bases, the J end by 7 bases, with 13 bases between. The CDR3 DNA reads as TGTGCCAGTAGCACTCGGACGGGACAGCCCCAGCATTTT. It translates to CASSTRTGQPQHF.

The chain has TRBV6-4 and TRBJ1-1, with 8 bases lining up with TRBD1. Germline V gene data show CDR1 as MRHNA and CDR2 as SNTAGT. CDR3 length equals 11 residues. V was clipped by 11 bases and J by 7 bases; unmatched bases: 6. The CDR3 nucleotides are TGTGCCCGGACGGACAGGGATGAAGCTTTCTTT. Amino acids: CARTDRDEAFF.

The rearrangement joins TRBV7-3 to TRBJ2-5; D is possibly TRBD1 (5 bases). Germline CDR1 SGHTA, CDR2 FQGTGA. The V end was cut by 0 bases, the J end by 4 bases, with 15 bases between. This CDR3 has 16 amino acids. CDR3 coding DNA: TGTGCCAGCAGCTTAACGTTCGGCAGGGTTGGAGAGACCCAGTACTTC. Translation gives CASSLTFGRVGETQYF. Supplemented by reference TRBV7-3 and TRBJ2-5, the full variable domain reads GAGVSQTPSNKVTEKGKYVELRCDPISGHTALYWYRQSLGQGPEFLIYFQGTGAADDSGLPNDRFFAVRPEGSVSTLKIQRTERGDSAVYLCASSLTFGRVGETQYFGPGTRLLVL.

This clone was seen only a few times. The chain uses TRBV3-1 (or the pseudogene TRBV3-2) and TRBJ1-2; TRBD1 agrees at 7 bases. The CDR3 contains 14 residues. Germline assignment: CDR1 LGHDT and CDR2 YNNKEL (reference sequence). J was trimmed by 7 bases and V by 8 bases; bases with no gene match: 13. The CDR3 nucleotides read TGTGCCAGCGGGGCGTACAGGGGAGGCGGTGGCTACACCTTC. This gives the protein CASGAYRGGGGYTF.

The genes are TRBV7-2 and TRBJ1-2; possibly TRBD1 for D (6 bases). Between the trimmed V and J ends, which lost 5 bases and 0 bases, there was a span of 19 bases. The CDR3 loop spans 17 amino acids. Germline CDR1 is SGHTA and CDR2 is FQGNSA. The CDR3, as DNA: TGTGCCAGCAGCCACGGTTGGGGGCGTCGAGCTAACTATGGCTACACCTTC. It codes for CASSHGWGRRANYGYTF.

This clone is a singleton in its sample. The chain links TRBV5-1 to TRBJ2-1, with 10 nucleotides matching TRBD2. The CDR3 covers 16 residues. Trimming removed 0 bases from V and 4 bases from J; junction bases left unmatched: 4. Germline loops: CDR1 SGHRS, CDR2 YFSETQ. The CDR3, as DNA: TGCGCCAGCAGCTTGGCGTCTAGCGGGGGTTACAATGAGCAGTTCTTC. It codes for CASSLASSGGYNEQFF.